This T cell receptor beta chain came from a study of T-cell memory formation after mild COVID-19. The CDR3 consists of 14 residues. V lost 3 bases, J lost 0 bases, and 9 bases lay in between. Germline CDR1 SGHTA, CDR2 FQGNSA. Concerning this clonotype: As yet, its antigen is unknown.

The study, taken as a whole, reports: Contracting clones from day 15 to 85 had balanced CD4/CD8; later expanders favoured CD4+. Proof of SARS-CoV-2 specificity was absent for the second-wave clones that crested on day 37.

TCRdb analysed the 5' RACE reads with MiXCR anew, one entry per CDR3 protein. The sample records 300,000 to 400,000 distinct CDR3 sequences, 25% to 30% being singletons. The source material was PBMCs or a T cell subset sorted from them (not recorded which). The source is an adult woman who had mild COVID-19 (a few samples of this study predate the infection). Cell type and time point are not known. This chain links TRBV7-2 with TRBJ2-7; maybe TRBD2 (6 bases). CDR3 loop: CASSLGLNSYEQYF. CDR3 DNA sequence: TGTGCCAGCAGCTTGGGACTGAACTCCTACGAGCAGTACTTC.